The clone carrying this T cell receptor (beta chain) was counted once. No antigen is known for it. The data belong to a study of neoadjuvant nivolumab and ipilimumab in lung cancer. Germline trimming cut 3 bases from V and 11 bases from J; bases unmatched to any gene: 7. Germline CDR1 is KGHSH and CDR2 is LQKENI. The CDR3 is made up of 13 amino acids. Only in-frame clones appear in the TCRdb table, and some are missing; sequencing was by immunoSEQ multiplex PCR. This table holds 15,000 to 20,000 clones, 79% found once. General study findings and limits: Only two of four nivolumab-treated tumors gained richness and clonality by surgery. Only a small number of samples underwent TCR sequencing. TCR richness and clonality were higher in tumors than adjacent uninvolved lung.

The input for sequencing was tumor tissue, taken after neoadjuvant nivolumab, alone or with ipilimumab, at or shortly before surgery. The chain joins TRBV18 to TRBJ2-1; TRBD2 matches at 7 bases. This TCR was sampled from an adult with non-small cell lung cancer. In DNA, the CDR3 is TGTGCCAGCTCACCCCGGGAGGACCAGAAGCAGTTCTTC. It translates to CASSPREDQKQFF.